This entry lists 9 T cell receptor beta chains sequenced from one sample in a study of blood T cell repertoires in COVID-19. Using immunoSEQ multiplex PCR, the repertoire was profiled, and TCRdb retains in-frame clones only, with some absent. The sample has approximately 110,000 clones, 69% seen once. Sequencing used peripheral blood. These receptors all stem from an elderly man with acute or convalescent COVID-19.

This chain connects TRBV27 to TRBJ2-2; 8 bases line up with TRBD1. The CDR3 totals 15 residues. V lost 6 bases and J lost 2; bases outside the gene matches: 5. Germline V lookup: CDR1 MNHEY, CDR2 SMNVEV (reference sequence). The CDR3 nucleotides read TGTGCCAGCAGGCGACAGGGGTCCAACACCGGGGAGCTGTTTTTT. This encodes CASRRQGSNTGELFF.

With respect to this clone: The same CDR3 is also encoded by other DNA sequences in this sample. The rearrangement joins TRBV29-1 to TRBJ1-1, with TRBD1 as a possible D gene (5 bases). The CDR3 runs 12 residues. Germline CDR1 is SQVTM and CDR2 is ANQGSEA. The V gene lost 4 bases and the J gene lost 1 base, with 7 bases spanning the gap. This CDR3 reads CSVGQGNTEAFF. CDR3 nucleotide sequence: TGCAGCGTTGGGCAGGGGAACACTGAAGCTTTCTTT.

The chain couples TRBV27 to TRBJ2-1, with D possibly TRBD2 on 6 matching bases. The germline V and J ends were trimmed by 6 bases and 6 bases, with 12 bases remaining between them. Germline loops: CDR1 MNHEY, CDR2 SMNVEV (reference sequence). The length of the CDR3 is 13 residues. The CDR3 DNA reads TGTGCCAGCAGATCTATGACTAGCAATGAGCAGTTCTTC. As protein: CASRSMTSNEQFF.

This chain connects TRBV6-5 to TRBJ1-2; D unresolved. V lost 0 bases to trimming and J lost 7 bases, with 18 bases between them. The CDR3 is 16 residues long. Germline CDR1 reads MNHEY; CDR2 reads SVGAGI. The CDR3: CASSYSYQLTGGGYTF. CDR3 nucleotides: TGTGCCAGCAGTTACTCGTATCAGCTCACCGGCGGTGGCTACACCTTC.

The CDR3 nucleotides are TGTGCCAGCAGGCCGGGAGTTGGTACAGATACGCAGTATTTT. The encoded protein is CASRPGVGTDTQYF. The chain couples TRBV6-6 to TRBJ2-3; a possible D gene is TRBD2 (6 bases). Trimming left V 6 bases short and J 3 bases short, with 13 bases between. CDR1 and CDR2 (germline): MNHNY, SVGAGI (reference sequence). The CDR3 is 14 residues long.

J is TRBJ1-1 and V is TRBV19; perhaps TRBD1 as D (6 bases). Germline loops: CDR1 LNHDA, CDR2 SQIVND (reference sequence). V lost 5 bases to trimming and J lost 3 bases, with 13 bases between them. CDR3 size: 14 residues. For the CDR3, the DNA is TGTGCCAGTAGTTACACAGGGCCTGACACTGAAGCTTTCTTT. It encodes CASSYTGPDTEAFF.

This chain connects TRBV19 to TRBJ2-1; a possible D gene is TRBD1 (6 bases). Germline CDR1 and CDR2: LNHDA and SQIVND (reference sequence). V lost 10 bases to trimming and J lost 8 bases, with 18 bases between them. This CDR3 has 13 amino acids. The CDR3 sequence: CATALTGLHEQFF. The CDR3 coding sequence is TGTGCCACCGCCTTGACAGGTCTCCATGAGCAGTTCTTC.

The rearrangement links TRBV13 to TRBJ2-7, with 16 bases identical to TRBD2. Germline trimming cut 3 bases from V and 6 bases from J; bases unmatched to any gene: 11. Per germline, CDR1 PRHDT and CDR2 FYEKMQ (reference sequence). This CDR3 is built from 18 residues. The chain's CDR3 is CASSFRPGTSGRGIEQYF. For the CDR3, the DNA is TGTGCCAGCAGCTTCCGTCCCGGGACTAGCGGGAGGGGGATCGAGCAGTACTTC.

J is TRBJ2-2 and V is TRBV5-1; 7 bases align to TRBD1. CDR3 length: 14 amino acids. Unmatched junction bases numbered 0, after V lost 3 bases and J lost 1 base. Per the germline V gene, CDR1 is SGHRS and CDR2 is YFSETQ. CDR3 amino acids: CASSWDRNTGELFF. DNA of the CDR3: TGCGCCAGCAGCTGGGACAGGAACACCGGGGAGCTGTTTTTT.